This passage covers 18 T cell receptor beta chains from one sample sequenced in a study of tumor-infiltrating lymphocytes in glioblastoma multiforme. Multiple V-beta primers and a C-beta primer amplified TCRB from RNA. TCRdb used MiXCR to reprocess the multiplex PCR reads, holding one entry per CDR3 protein. The table has more than 13,000 distinct CDR3 sequences, approximately 71% seen once. The sample comprised brain tumor tissue. These receptors were collected from a male donor with glioblastoma.

This clonotype came up many times. The J gene is TRBJ1-4, the V gene TRBV11-2; 7 bases match TRBD1. The CDR3 runs to 20 residues. Per the germline V gene, CDR1 is SGHAT and CDR2 is FQNNGV. Trimming cost V 5 bases and J 0 bases; bases outside gene matches: 18. Written as DNA, the CDR3 is TGTGCCAGCAGCCCTCGGACCGGGACAGTCAGGCCTTCAACTAATGAAAAACTGTTTTTT. It translates to CASSPRTGTVRPSTNEKLFF.

Notes on this clonotype: A much larger clone is a single base away; this may be a read error. The chain carries TRBV11-2 and TRBJ2-5; 7 bases fit TRBD1. After removal of 1 base from V and 3 bases from J, the junction contained 5 bases not matched to a gene. The CDR3 has 15 residues. CDR1 and CDR2 (germline): SGHAT, FQNNGV. This CDR3 reads CASSLVRGLKETQYF. The CDR3 coding sequence is TGTGCCAGCAGCTTAGTAAGGGGGCTCAAAGAGACCCAGTACTTC.

This rearrangement joins TRBV11-2 to TRBJ2-2; D gene ambiguous. The V gene's germline CDR1 is SGHAT and CDR2 FQNNGV. CDR3 length: 15 residues. V lost 3 bases to trimming and J lost 1 base, with 9 bases between them. For the CDR3, the DNA is TGTGCCAGCAGCTTTTTTGGCTTGAACACCGGGGAGCTGTTTTTT. Encoded protein: CASSFFGLNTGELFF.

This clonotype was seen a single time. The chain uses TRBV20-1 and TRBJ2-7, with 9 bases fitting TRBD2. Unmatched junction bases numbered 10, after V lost 3 bases and J lost 4 bases. Germline values: CDR1 DFQATT, CDR2 SNEGSKA (reference sequence). This CDR3 region has 15 residues. CDR3 nucleotide sequence: TGCAGTGCTAGGGCCCCACAAACTAGCGGGTACGAGCAGTACTTC. It specifies CSARAPQTSGYEQYF.

A remark on this clonotype: A much larger clonotype is one base distant, so this may be a read error. The rearrangement joins TRBV29-1 to TRBJ2-5, with 7 nucleotides matching TRBD1. Germline CDR1 SQVTM, CDR2 ANQGSEA. Germline trimming cut 2 bases from V and 7 bases from J; bases unmatched to any gene: 10. This CDR3 is 14 amino acids long. The CDR3 reads CSVERAGGKVTQYF. The CDR3 bases are TGCAGCGTTGAAAGGGCAGGGGGTAAAGTGACCCAGTACTTC.

V is TRBV4-1 and J is TRBJ2-1; D is ambiguous. This CDR3 is 15 amino acids long. The germline CDR1 and CDR2 sequences are MGHRA and YSYEKL. Trimming removed 1 base at V and 7 bases at J, with 14 bases between. CDR3 residues: CASSQGGKPFNEQFF. The CDR3 DNA is TGCGCCAGCAGCCAAGGAGGAAAACCCTTTAATGAGCAGTTCTTC.

In DNA form, the CDR3 reads TGCGCCAGCAGTGATCAGGGAAGGTCGGGAACTGAAGCTTTCTTT. It specifies CASSDQGRSGTEAFF. This chain uses TRBV10-1 with TRBJ1-1, with TRBD1 as a possible D gene (5 bases). CDR3 length equals 15 residues. The germline CDR1 and CDR2 sequences are WNHNN and SYGVQD (reference sequence). V lost 3 bases and J 5 bases, leaving 16 bases between the germline ends.

In the case of this clonotype: At one boundary the junction diverges from the germline segment, which might be a read error. The genes are TRBV11-2 and TRBJ2-2, with a weak D call TRBD2 (5 bases). There are 19 residues in the CDR3. Germline assignment: CDR1 SGHAT and CDR2 FQNNGV. The chain's CDR3 is CASSFVRSSGGSNTGELSF. CDR3 DNA: TGTGCCAGCAGCTTCGTTCGTTCCAGCGGCGGCTCGAACACCGGGGAGCTGTCTTTT.

A single count supports this clonotype. At one end the junction does not follow the germline gene, possibly because of a read error. This chain links TRBV20-1 with TRBJ2-3; 9 bases are a match to TRBD1. The CDR3 loop spans 14 amino acids. Germline-derived CDR1 and CDR2 are DFQATT and SNEGSKA (reference sequence). The DNA for the CDR3 is TGCAGTGTTAGAAAGACAGGGGGGTTGAACACGCAGTATTTT. Its protein product is CSVRKTGGLNTQYF.

V and J are TRBV11-2 and TRBJ1-4, with unresolved D. Per germline, CDR1 SGHAT and CDR2 FQNNGV. Trimming cost V 1 base and J 8 bases, with 17 bases left between them. The CDR3 totals 16 residues. The CDR3 sequence is CASSLALGSRYEKLFF. CDR3 DNA sequence: TGTGCCAGCAGCTTAGCTCTGGGGAGCCGTTACGAAAAACTGTTTTTT.

This clonotype was observed a few times. This chain uses TRBV15 with TRBJ2-5; TRBD2 matches 10 bases. The germline V gene encodes CDR1 LNHNV and CDR2 YYDKDF (reference sequence). With V trimmed by 3 bases and J by 5 bases, 6 bases remained unmatched. The CDR3 sequence is 15 residues long. CDR3 nucleotides: TGTGCCACCAGCAGTCTAGCGGGAGCGGGGGAGACCCAGTACTTC. Encoded protein: CATSSLAGAGETQYF.

This clonotype has more than one count but fewer than ten. This chain uses TRBV6-1 with TRBJ2-7; no reliable D call. V was cut by 3 bases and J by 2 bases, with 14 bases left in between. The CDR3 is 15 amino acids. Germline V gene lookup returns CDR1 MNHNS and CDR2 SASEGT. The CDR3, as DNA: TGTGCCAGCAGTGAGATCTCGGACGGACCCTACGAGCAGTACTTC. Its translation is CASSEISDGPYEQYF.

For this clonotype: Likely a read error: the CDR3 ends without its conserved phenylalanine or tryptophan. The J gene is TRBJ2-2, the V gene TRBV11-2; weak D call: TRBD1 (6 bases). This CDR3 has 15 amino acids. Germline V gene data show CDR1 as SGHAT and CDR2 as FQNNGV. Trimming took off 5 bases at V and 3 bases at J, with 13 bases between the two ends. This CDR3 reads CASSLVQGHTGELFL. DNA for the CDR3: TGTGCCAGCAGCCTAGTACAGGGACACACCGGGGAGCTGTTTCTT.

This clonotype has just one count. The conserved final phenylalanine or tryptophan is absent from the CDR3, which likely points to a read error. The DNA is omitted, as the CDR3 cannot be located on it reliably, and the CDR3 follows TCRdb's listing. The chain joins TRBV29-1 to TRBJ1-6; the table's D call of TRBD1 was not tested on the DNA. Termini included, the CDR3 measures 13 amino acids. CDR1 and CDR2 (germline): SQVTM, ANQGSEA. The CDR3 loop reads CSVARDRESPPHS.

The table lists this clonotype with a count of one. The CDR3 spells CASSQGTGKEDTEAFF. Here the CDR3 DNA reads TGTGCCAGCAGCCAAGGGACAGGGAAGGAGGACACTGAAGCTTTCTTT. This sequence joins TRBV4-2 and TRBJ1-1, with TRBD1 matching 8 bases. CDR3 length: 16 amino acids. The germline CDR1 and CDR2 sequences are LGHNA and YNFKEQ. V lost 1 base to trimming and J lost 3 bases; unmatched junction nucleotides: 7.

As regards this clonotype: Sequence at one end of the junction differs from germline and may be a read error. The genes are TRBV4-1 and TRBJ1-1; the D is unclear. The length of the CDR3 is 13 residues. Germline V CDR1 and CDR2: MGHRA, YSYEKL. The CDR3 loop is CAGSQEISTEACF. The CDR3, as DNA: TGCGCCGGCAGCCAAGAGATTTCGACTGAAGCCTGCTTC.

The chain combines TRBV7-9 with TRBJ2-5; unclear D gene. Trimming shortened V by 1 base and J by 8 bases, and 23 bases separated the two germline ends. The CDR3 is 17 residues long. Germline V CDR1 and CDR2: SEHNR, FQNEAQ (reference sequence). CDR3 sequence: CASSLVGQQRARDTQYF. Written as DNA, the CDR3 is TGTGCCAGCAGCTTAGTTGGTCAACAGAGAGCAAGAGACACCCAGTACTTC.

The rearrangement links TRBV5-1 to TRBJ1-4; D may be TRBD1 (6 bases). The V and J ends lost 0 bases and 4 bases respectively, with 13 bases between them. The CDR3 consists of 16 residues. In germline, CDR1 is SGHRS, CDR2 YFSETQ. CDR3 sequence: CASSLGANRVNEKLFF. The CDR3 coding sequence is TGCGCCAGCAGCTTGGGGGCAAACAGGGTTAATGAAAAACTGTTTTTT.